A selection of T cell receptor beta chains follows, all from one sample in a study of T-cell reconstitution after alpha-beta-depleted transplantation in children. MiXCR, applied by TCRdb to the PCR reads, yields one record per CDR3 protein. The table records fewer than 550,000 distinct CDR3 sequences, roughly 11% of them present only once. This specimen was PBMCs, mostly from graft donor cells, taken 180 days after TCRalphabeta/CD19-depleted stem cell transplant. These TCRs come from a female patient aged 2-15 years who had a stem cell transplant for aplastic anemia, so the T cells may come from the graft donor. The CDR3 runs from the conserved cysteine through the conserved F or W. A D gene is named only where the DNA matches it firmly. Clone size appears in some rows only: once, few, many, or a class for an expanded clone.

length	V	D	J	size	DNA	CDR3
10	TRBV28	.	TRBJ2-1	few	TGTCTTGGCCCTCACAATGAGCAGTTCTTC	CLGPHNEQFF
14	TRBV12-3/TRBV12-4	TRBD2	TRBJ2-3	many	TGTGCCAGCATCATAGCGGGAGCCACAGATACGCAGTATTTT	CASIIAGATDTQYF
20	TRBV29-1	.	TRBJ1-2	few	TGCAGCGTTGGCCTCTCTCGTACGGAATGGAGCCCTTTAGCTAACTATGGCTACACCTTC	CSVGLSRTEWSPLANYGYTF
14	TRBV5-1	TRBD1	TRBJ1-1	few	TGCGCCAGCAGTCGGGACAGGGGAGTACTTGAAGCTTTCTTT	CASSRDRGVLEAFF
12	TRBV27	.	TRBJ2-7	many	TGTGCCAGCAGTTCCCCTAACTACGAGCAGTACTTC	CASSSPNYEQYF
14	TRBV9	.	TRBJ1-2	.	TGTGCCAGCAGCGCTTCCGGGACAAACTATGGCTACACCTTC	CASSASGTNYGYTF
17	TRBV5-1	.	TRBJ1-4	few	TGCGCCAGCAGCTTCTCAATCGACAGGAGACTTAATGAAAAACTGTTTTTT	CASSFSIDRRLNEKLFF
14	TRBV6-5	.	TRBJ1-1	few	TGTGCCAGCAGTTATCCGGGGGGGAACACTGAAGCTTTCTTT	CASSYPGGNTEAFF
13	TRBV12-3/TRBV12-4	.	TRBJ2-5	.	TGTGCCAGCAGTACAAGACAGCAAGAGACCCAGTACTTC	CASSTRQQETQYF
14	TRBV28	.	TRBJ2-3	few	TGTGCCAGCAGGGGGACGTATAGCACAGATACGCAGTATTTT	CASRGTYSTDTQYF
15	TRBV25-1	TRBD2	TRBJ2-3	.	TGTGCCAGCAGTGGAGCGGGAGTCGGTACAGATACGCAGTATTTT	CASSGAGVGTDTQYF
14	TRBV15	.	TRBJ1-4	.	TGTGCCACCAGCAGAGTCGTCAGTAATGAAAAACTGTTTTTT	CATSRVVSNEKLFF
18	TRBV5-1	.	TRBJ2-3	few	TGCGCCAGCAGCTTGGGACGGGTGACGTTAATAGGCACAGATACGCAGTATTTT	CASSLGRVTLIGTDTQYF
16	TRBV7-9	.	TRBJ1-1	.	TGTGCCAGCAGCTCCTCCTTTCTACATGTGAACACTGAAGCTTTCTTT	CASSSSFLHVNTEAFF
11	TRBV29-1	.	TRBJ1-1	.	TGCAGCGTTCTGGGTACCACTGAAGCTTTCTTT	CSVLGTTEAFF
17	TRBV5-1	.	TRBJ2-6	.	TGCGCCAGCAGCTTGGGGCCTACAGGCTCTGGGGCCAACGTCCTGACTTTC	CASSLGPTGSGANVLTF
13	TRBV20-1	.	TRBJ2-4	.	TGCAGTGCTAGCCGAATGAGGCAAAACATTCAGTACTTC	CSASRMRQNIQYF
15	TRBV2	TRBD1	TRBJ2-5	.	TGTGCCAGCAGAGGACAGGGGATGGTCTGGGGGACCCAGTACTTC	CASRGQGMVWGTQYF
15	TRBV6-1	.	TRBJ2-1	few	TGTGCCAGCAGACCAGGACCGAGATCCTACAATGAGCAGTTCTTC	CASRPGPRSYNEQFF
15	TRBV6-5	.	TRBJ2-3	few	TGTGCCAGCAGTTACCGAGGGAGAGTCACAGATACGCAGTATTTT	CASSYRGRVTDTQYF
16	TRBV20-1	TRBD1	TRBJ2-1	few	TGCAGTGCTAGAGATCCGGACAGGGGGCTCTATAATGAGCAGTTCTTC	CSARDPDRGLYNEQFF
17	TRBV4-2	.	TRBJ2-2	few	TGTGCCAGCAGCCAAGATGGGTGGGGGCTGAGCACCGGGGAGCTGTTTTTT	CASSQDGWGLSTGELFF
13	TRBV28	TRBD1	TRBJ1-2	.	TGTGCCAGCACCACGACAGGGGGTTCTGGCTACACCTTC	CASTTTGGSGYTF
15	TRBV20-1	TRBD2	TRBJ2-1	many	TGCAGTGCTAGTTCGGTTCTAGCGGGAGTAAATGAGCAGTTCTTC	CSASSVLAGVNEQFF
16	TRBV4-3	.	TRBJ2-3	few	TGCGCCAGCAGCCAAGCTGCTAGCAGAGCCACAGATACGCAGTATTTT	CASSQAASRATDTQYF
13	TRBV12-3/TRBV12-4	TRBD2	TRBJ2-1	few	TGTGCCAGCAGTGACGGGACTAGCGGGAAAAAGTTCTTC	CASSDGTSGKKFF
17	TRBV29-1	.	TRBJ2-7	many	TGCAGCGTTGAAAAGACCGCTGACGGGGGACCCTTATACGAGCAGTACTTC	CSVEKTADGGPLYEQYF
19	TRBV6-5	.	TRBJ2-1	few	TGTGCCAGCAGTTACCGGGCCCGACCACGGATTCTTAATGGGAATGAGCAGTTCTTC	CASSYRARPRILNGNEQFF
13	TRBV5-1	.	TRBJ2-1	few	TGCGCCAGCAGCTTGGCCCGGCCGGTTGAGCAGTTCTTC	CASSLARPVEQFF
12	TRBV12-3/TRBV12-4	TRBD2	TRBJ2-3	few	TGTGCCAGCAGCCTTGGACTAGTTGGGCAGTATTTT	CASSLGLVGQYF
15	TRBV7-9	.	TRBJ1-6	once	TGTGCCAGCAGCTTAGCAGGGTCAGATAATTCACCCCTCCACTTT	CASSLAGSDNSPLHF
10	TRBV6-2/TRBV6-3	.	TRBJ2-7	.	TGTGCCAGCGGGCGCCCAGAGCAGTACTTC	CASGRPEQYF
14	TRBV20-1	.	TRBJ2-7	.	TGCAGTGCTAGATCCCGGGGTGGGAGCTACGAGCAGTACTTC	CSARSRGGSYEQYF
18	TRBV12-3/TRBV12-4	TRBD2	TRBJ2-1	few	TGTGCCAGCAGTTCCGGGACTAGCGGGAGGGAGATAGGCAATGAGCAGTTCTTC	CASSSGTSGREIGNEQFF
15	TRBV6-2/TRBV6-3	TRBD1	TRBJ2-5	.	TGTGCCAGCAGACTACCCGGACAGGGGTTGAAGACCCAGTACTTC	CASRLPGQGLKTQYF
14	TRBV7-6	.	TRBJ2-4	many	TGTGCCAGCAGCTTAGCGTCCCCCGCGGACATTCAGTACTTC	CASSLASPADIQYF
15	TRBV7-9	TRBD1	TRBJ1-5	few	TGTGCCAGCAGCCACGGACAGGGGCCCGGGCAGCCCCAGCATTTT	CASSHGQGPGQPQHF
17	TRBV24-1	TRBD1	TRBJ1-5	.	TGTGCCACCAGTGATGGGGGGACAGGTCGGGTCGATCAGCCCCAGCATTTT	CATSDGGTGRVDQPQHF
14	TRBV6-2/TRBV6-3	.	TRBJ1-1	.	TGTGCCAGCAGTTACTTCGGAACAGCTCGTGAAGCTTTCTTT	CASSYFGTAREAFF